This is a list of T cell receptor beta chains from one sample in a study of blood T cell repertoires in COVID-19. Assay used: immunoSEQ multiplex PCR; TCRdb lists only in-frame clones, some missing. Here the sample spans 100,000 to 150,000 clones, around 90% being singletons. Source material: peripheral blood. The receptors were sampled from a woman between 50 and 59 years old with active or convalescent COVID-19. The CDR3 runs from the conserved cysteine through the conserved F or W. Each record gives: CDR3 DNA, CDR3 protein, clone size, J gene, V gene, D gene. The D gene is left open where the match is weak. The size entry is marked missing in some rows and otherwise reads once, few, many or a size class.

DNA: TGCAGCGTTGCAACCGGCGGGAGCTCCTACAATGAGCAGTTCTTC; CDR3: CSVATGGSSYNEQFF; size: -; J: TRBJ2-1; V: TRBV29-1; D: TRBD2
DNA: TGTGCCAGCAGCTTAGGGGGGCTTCGCTCCTACAATGAGCAGTTCTTC; CDR3: CASSLGGLRSYNEQFF; size: -; J: TRBJ2-1; V: TRBV7-2; D: -
DNA: TGTGCCAGCAGTGATTACAGGGTTACTGAAGCTTTCTTT; CDR3: CASSDYRVTEAFF; size: -; J: TRBJ1-1; V: TRBV6-1; D: -
DNA: TGTGCCAGCAGCCAAGATAGGGGGCCTGGAAACACCATATATTTT; CDR3: CASSQDRGPGNTIYF; size: -; J: TRBJ1-3; V: TRBV4-2; D: TRBD1
DNA: TGTGCCAGCAGTGAGGACAGTCAGGCCCAGCATTTT; CDR3: CASSEDSQAQHF; size: -; J: TRBJ1-5; V: TRBV2; D: -
DNA: TGTGCCAGCAGTTACGGACAGGTTCGAACTGGAAACACCATATATTTT; CDR3: CASSYGQVRTGNTIYF; size: few; J: TRBJ1-3; V: TRBV6-6; D: TRBD1
DNA: TGTGCCATCAGTGCAGGAACCAGCTACGAGCAGTACTTC; CDR3: CAISAGTSYEQYF; size: -; J: TRBJ2-7; V: TRBV10-3; D: -
DNA: TGTGCCAGCAGTGAACAGGGCCCTGGCTATGGCTACACCTTC; CDR3: CASSEQGPGYGYTF; size: -; J: TRBJ1-2; V: TRBV6-1; D: -
DNA: TGTGCCAGTCACAGGGTATCTGGAAACACCATATATTTT; CDR3: CASHRVSGNTIYF; size: -; J: TRBJ1-3; V: TRBV19; D: -
DNA: TGTGCCAGCAGCTTATTAGTTGCCGGGACAGGAGATCAGCCCCAGCATTTT; CDR3: CASSLLVAGTGDQPQHF; size: -; J: TRBJ1-5; V: TRBV7-9; D: TRBD1
DNA: TGTGCCAGCTCACTGGAGGGAGGCTATGGCTACACCTTC; CDR3: CASSLEGGYGYTF; size: -; J: TRBJ1-2; V: TRBV18; D: -
DNA: TGCGCCAGCAGCTTCACTGGGCCCTCGTCCGAGCAGTACTTC; CDR3: CASSFTGPSSEQYF; size: -; J: TRBJ2-7; V: TRBV5-1; D: -
DNA: TGTGCCATCAGGCAAGACAGGGCCGGGGGGACCCAGTACTTC; CDR3: CAIRQDRAGGTQYF; size: -; J: TRBJ2-5; V: TRBV10-3; D: -
DNA: TGTGCCAGTACCTCAGACGGGGGATGGGTGAATAGCAATCAGCCCCAGCATTTT; CDR3: CASTSDGGWVNSNQPQHF; size: -; J: TRBJ1-5; V: TRBV19; D: -
DNA: TGTGCCAGCTCTCCTCAACAGGGTAGACAGCCCCAGCATTTT; CDR3: CASSPQQGRQPQHF; size: -; J: TRBJ1-5; V: TRBV18; D: -
DNA: TGTGCCAGCAGTTTATTGGGGGGAGTTGGCACCGGGGAGCTGTTTTTT; CDR3: CASSLLGGVGTGELFF; size: -; J: TRBJ2-2; V: TRBV28; D: -
DNA: TGTGCCAGCAGTTACTCCAGGGCCACAGATACGCAGTATTTT; CDR3: CASSYSRATDTQYF; size: -; J: TRBJ2-3; V: TRBV6-2/TRBV6-3; D: -
DNA: TGTGCCAGCAGTTACCTAGGACAGCTGGGCGGCTACACCTTC; CDR3: CASSYLGQLGGYTF; size: -; J: TRBJ1-2; V: TRBV6-5; D: -
DNA: TGTGCCAGCAGCCCTACGGGGGTTGGGGAGACCCAGTACTTC; CDR3: CASSPTGVGETQYF; size: -; J: TRBJ2-5; V: TRBV7-9; D: -
DNA: TGTGCCTGGACTTGGGGGGGACTCGGTTCACCCCTCCACTTT; CDR3: CAWTWGGLGSPLHF; size: -; J: TRBJ1-6; V: TRBV30; D: -
DNA: TGTGCCAGCAGCCATACCCAGGGGAATCAGCCCCAGCATTTT; CDR3: CASSHTQGNQPQHF; size: -; J: TRBJ1-5; V: TRBV6-5; D: -
DNA: TGTGCCAGCAGCTTAATGCGGGCCGGGGAGCTGTTTTTT; CDR3: CASSLMRAGELFF; size: -; J: TRBJ2-2; V: TRBV7-2; D: -
DNA: TGTGCCAGCAGTTCGGACCCGGGGTCCGGGGAGCTGTTTTTT; CDR3: CASSSDPGSGELFF; size: -; J: TRBJ2-2; V: TRBV2; D: -
DNA: TGTGCCAGCAGCTACGGGACAGGAGGCAATCAGCCCCAGCATTTT; CDR3: CASSYGTGGNQPQHF; size: -; J: TRBJ1-5; V: TRBV11-2; D: TRBD1
DNA: TGTGCCACCAGTGACCCTAGCGGGAGACAGGGAGATACGCAGTATTTT; CDR3: CATSDPSGRQGDTQYF; size: -; J: TRBJ2-3; V: TRBV24-1; D: TRBD2
DNA: TGTGCCAGTAAACAGGGGGCAGAACTCAACACCGGGGAGCTGTTTTTT; CDR3: CASKQGAELNTGELFF; size: -; J: TRBJ2-2; V: TRBV19; D: TRBD1
DNA: TGTGCCAGCAGCTTTACTAGCGGGATTCAAGAGACCCAGTACTTC; CDR3: CASSFTSGIQETQYF; size: -; J: TRBJ2-5; V: TRBV7-2; D: TRBD2
DNA: TGTGCCAGCAGTTTGGGCCGGACCGGGGTTCATTTC; CDR3: CASSLGRTGVHF; size: -; J: TRBJ2-7; V: TRBV28; D: -